The present TCR beta chain was sequenced within a study of cytomegalovirus exposure and HLA in healthy donors. PCR amplification relied on 60 Vbeta primers (plus 13 Jbeta primers). The assay was immunoSEQ multiplex PCR, and TCRdb's table has in-frame clones only and misses some. This table has 100,000 to 120,000 clones, 75% to 90% appearing once. The V end was cut by 3 bases, the J end by 6 bases, with 14 bases between. Germline assignment: CDR1 LNHDA and CDR2 SQIVND (reference sequence). The CDR3 contains 15 residues. Source material: PBMCs. The TCR originated in a man younger than 40 in good health and CMV-seropositive. This sequence joins TRBV19 and TRBJ2-2; tentative D call: TRBD2 (6 bases). This CDR3 is CASSIVGGAAGELFF. The CDR3 DNA is TGTGCCAGTAGTATTGTAGGAGGGGCGGCCGGGGAGCTGTTTTTT. The variable domain in full, completed from reference TRBV19 and TRBJ2-2, reads DGGITQSPKYLFRKEGQNVTLSCEQNLNHDAMYWYRQDPGQGLRLIYYSQIVNDFQKGDIAEGYSVSREKKESFPLTVTSAQKNPTAFYLCASSIVGGAAGELFFGEGSRLTVL.